Listed here are 29 T cell receptor beta chains from one sample, sequenced in a study of CD8 T cells in ankylosing spondylitis. TCRdb independently ran MiXCR on the 5' RACE reads; one entry per CDR3 protein. The sample lists some 17,000 distinct CDR3 sequences; around 8% were seen once. What was sequenced was blood. The receptors originated from a male donor with ankylosing spondylitis or in good health (not recorded which).

This clonotype was observed many times. The chain has TRBV6-4 and TRBJ2-2, with D hard to call. This CDR3 spans 13 amino acids. V was cut by 0 bases and J by 5 bases, with 4 bases left in between. The germline V gene encodes CDR1 MRHNA and CDR2 SNTAGT. The CDR3 protein is CASSDSSTGELFF. CDR3 coding DNA: TGTGCCAGCAGTGACTCGTCAACCGGGGAGCTGTTTTTT.

Many counts were recorded for this clonotype. This chain connects TRBV20-1 to TRBJ1-1; no clear D. V was cut by 4 bases and J by 1 base, with 7 bases left in between. Germline lookup yields CDR1 DFQATT and CDR2 SNEGSKA (reference sequence). The CDR3 runs 12 residues. The CDR3 DNA is TGCAGTGCTACCGACCAGAACACTGAAGCTTTCTTT. Protein product: CSATDQNTEAFF.

The table lists this clonotype with many counts. The rearrangement joins TRBV7-2 to TRBJ2-3, with TRBD2 matching over 9 bases. V shed 6 bases and J 5 bases; nucleotides not matched to a gene: 12. The CDR3 length is 16 residues. In germline, CDR1 is SGHTA, CDR2 FQGNSA. This chain's CDR3 is CASSQTIAGAGDTQYF. Written as DNA, the CDR3 is TGTGCCAGCAGTCAAACCATAGCGGGAGCTGGAGATACGCAGTATTTT.

V usage is TRBV20-1 and J usage is TRBJ2-3, with a weak D call TRBD2 (6 bases). CDR1 is DFQATT and CDR2 is SNEGSKA in the germline V gene (reference sequence). V was shortened by 6 bases and J by 4 bases, with 23 bases between the two germline ends. This CDR3 is built from 16 residues. CDR3 nucleotide sequence: TGCAGTGCGGGGGAGGTGGTTCTGAGCGGCGCAGATACGCAGTATTTT. Amino acids: CSAGEVVLSGADTQYF.

This clonotype was counted at least ten times. The chain couples TRBV6-2 or TRBV6-3 to TRBJ2-7; 7 nucleotides agree with TRBD1. This CDR3 is built from 14 residues. J lost 1 base, V lost 4 bases, and 4 bases had no gene match. From germline, CDR1 is MNHEY and CDR2 SVGEGT. In nucleotides, the CDR3 is TGTGCCAGCAGTTTTGCCAGGGGGTCCTACGAGCAGTACGTC. Translation gives CASSFARGSYEQYV.

This clonotype was recorded many times. The rearrangement links TRBV20-1 to TRBJ2-1, with 8 bases lining up with TRBD2. Trimming took 6 bases from V and 5 from J; bases not matched to a gene: 12. Per the germline V gene, CDR1 is DFQATT and CDR2 is SNEGSKA (reference sequence). CDR3 length equals 15 residues. The DNA of the CDR3 is TGCAGTGCAAGACTTACGGGAGGGCCCCACAATGAGCAGTTCTTC. This sequence encodes CSARLTGGPHNEQFF.

This clonotype was counted many times. The V call is TRBV21-1, the J call TRBJ2-2. TRBV21-1 is classified as a pseudogene. This CDR3 contains 14 residues. As DNA, the CDR3 is TGTGCCAGCAGCAATAAGAAAACCACCGGGGAGCTGTTTTTT. Its protein is CASSNKKTTGELFF.

This clonotype was detected a few times. In DNA form, the CDR3 reads TGTGCCAGCAGCGCCTACAATGAGCAGTTCTTC. As protein: CASSAYNEQFF. This chain joins TRBV7-6 and TRBJ2-1; D is undetermined. The germline V gene has CDR1 SGHVS and CDR2 FNYEAQ. The CDR3 has 11 residues. The V end was cut by 5 bases, the J end by 2 bases, with 1 base between.

This clonotype was seen a few times. This chain joins TRBV7-2 and TRBJ2-7, with TRBD2 as a possible D gene (6 bases). Germline CDR1 and CDR2: SGHTA and FQGNSA. V was trimmed by 0 bases and J by 0 bases, leaving 24 bases between them. The CDR3 consists of 20 residues. CDR3 region: CASSLAIGHRRGLSSYEQYF. The CDR3, as DNA: TGTGCCAGCAGCTTAGCAATAGGTCATCGGCGGGGTTTAAGCTCCTACGAGCAGTACTTC.

The chain links TRBV12-3 or TRBV12-4 to TRBJ2-3, with 7 bases lining up with TRBD1. The length of the CDR3 is 14 residues. V shed 6 bases and J 4 bases; nucleotides not matched to a gene: 7. CDR3 residues: CASSLGGPADTQYF. CDR3 in DNA: TGTGCCAGCAGCCTAGGGGGCCCCGCAGATACGCAGTATTTT.

This clonotype has at least ten counts. CDR3 DNA sequence: TGCAGTGCTAGACAGGGGGTGGACACTGAAGCTTTCTTT. It specifies CSARQGVDTEAFF. The chain recombines TRBV20-1 with TRBJ1-1; 7 bases match TRBD1. The CDR3 consists of 13 residues. Unmatched junction bases numbered 3, after V lost 2 bases and J lost 3 bases. Germline values: CDR1 DFQATT, CDR2 SNEGSKA (reference sequence).

In its sample, this clonotype was seen many times. The chain couples TRBV7-2 to TRBJ1-1, with TRBD1 identical over 8 bases. Germline CDR1 is SGHTA and CDR2 is FQGNSA. The J segment lost 3 bases and the V segment lost 8 bases, leaving 11 bases of the junction unmatched. This CDR3 spans 15 amino acids. The CDR3 bases are TGTGCCAGCGGTTCCCGACAGGGGTTGTACACTGAAGCTTTCTTT. Amino acids: CASGSRQGLYTEAFF.

This clonotype was seen many times. The gene calls are TRBV5-1 and TRBJ1-1; D uncertain. Trimming shortened V by 5 bases and J by 1 base, and 12 bases separated the two germline ends. The CDR3 has 14 amino acids. The germline V gene encodes CDR1 SGHRS and CDR2 YFSETQ. The CDR3 DNA reads TGCGCCAGCAGTCCCGTAGAGACGAACACTGAAGCTTTCTTT. Translated, it gives CASSPVETNTEAFF.

For this clonotype: This may arise from a read error, as a much more abundant clone is one base away. The CDR3 is CANRHFLDTQYF. Written as DNA, the CDR3 is TGCGCCAACAGACATTTCTTGGATACGCAGTATTTT. This sequence joins TRBV5-1 and TRBJ2-3; D is undetermined. The CDR3 runs to 12 residues. The germline gives CDR1 SGHRS, CDR2 YFSETQ. V lost 9 bases, J lost 6 bases, and 14 bases lay in between. The full variable domain, completed using reference TRBV5-1 and TRBJ2-3, is KAGVTQTPRYLIKTRGQQVTLSCSPISGHRSVSWYQQTPGQGLQFLFEYFSETQRNKGNFPGRFSGRQFSNSRSEMNVSTLELGDSALYLCANRHFLDTQYFGPGTRLTVL.

This clonotype has at least ten counts. The chain couples TRBV6-1 to TRBJ2-1; D not resolved. The CDR3 covers 13 residues. Looked up from germline, CDR1 is MNHNS and CDR2 is SASEGT. The V end lost 4 bases, the J end lost 5 bases, and 9 bases lay between the germline ends. The CDR3 bases are TGTGCCAGCAGTGCATTAACGGACAATGAGCAGTTCTTC. Its protein product is CASSALTDNEQFF.

This clonotype was found many times. This sequence joins TRBV6-5 and TRBJ2-7, with TRBD2 matching over 9 bases. V shed 11 bases and J 5 bases; nucleotides not matched to a gene: 10. Germline V lookup: CDR1 MNHEY, CDR2 SVGAGI. The CDR3 sequence is 13 residues long. CDR3 amino acids: CAGISGSVDEQYF. The CDR3 nucleotides are TGTGCCGGGATTAGCGGGAGCGTAGACGAGCAGTACTTC.

This clonotype has ten or more counts. This chain connects TRBV20-1 to TRBJ2-7; D gene unclear. V was cut by 5 bases and J by 4 bases, with 9 bases left in between. The CDR3 has 11 residues. Germline V gene sequence: CDR1 DFQATT, CDR2 SNEGSKA (reference sequence). The CDR3 DNA reads TGCAGTGCTGCTAGAGAGTACGAGCAGTACTTC. Translation gives CSAAREYEQYF.

The rearrangement uses TRBV6-6 and TRBJ1-1, with 7 bases that match TRBD1. The trim removed 6 bases at V and 0 bases at J, leaving 7 bases unmatched. The CDR3 runs 15 residues. Germline V gene data show CDR1 as MNHNY and CDR2 as SVGAGI (reference sequence). In nucleotides, the CDR3 is TGTGCCAGCAGCCCGACAGGGTATTTGAACACTGAAGCTTTCTTT. It specifies CASSPTGYLNTEAFF.

This clonotype was found many times. The chain has TRBV25-1 and TRBJ1-5; D is undetermined. The CDR3 has 14 amino acids. Trimming stripped 4 bases from V and 3 bases from J, with 10 bases between. Germline V gene sequence: CDR1 MGHDK, CDR2 SYGVNS. The CDR3 loop reads CASSGGFANQPQHF. CDR3 coding DNA: TGTGCCAGCAGTGGTGGCTTTGCCAATCAGCCCCAGCATTTT.

This clonotype was picked up many times. The rearrangement joins TRBV5-1 to TRBJ2-2; no reliable D call. The germline V and J ends were trimmed by 0 bases and 0 bases, with 9 bases remaining between them. Germline lookup yields CDR1 SGHRS and CDR2 YFSETQ. The CDR3 totals 16 residues. The CDR3 region is CASSLVPGSNTGELFF. CDR3 DNA sequence: TGCGCCAGCAGCTTGGTTCCAGGATCGAACACCGGGGAGCTGTTTTTT.

This clonotype was seen at least ten times. The chain combines TRBV28 with TRBJ2-1; D is unresolved. The CDR3 covers 14 residues. With 2 bases removed from V and 2 bases from J, the gap between germline ends came to 7 bases. The germline V gene has CDR1 MDHEN and CDR2 SYDVKM. The CDR3 reads CASSLGSPYNEQFF. For the CDR3, the DNA is TGTGCCAGCAGTTTAGGAAGTCCCTACAATGAGCAGTTCTTC.

This clonotype was seen at least ten times. The CDR3 coding sequence is TGCGCCAGCAGCTTGCGGTTGCTGACCGGGGAGCTGTTTTTT. Its protein is CASSLRLLTGELFF. This rearrangement joins TRBV5-1 to TRBJ2-2; D unresolved. Germline CDR1 SGHRS, CDR2 YFSETQ. This CDR3 comprises 14 residues. The V end lost 1 base, the J end lost 5 bases, and 9 bases lay between the germline ends.

Many counts were recorded for this clonotype. CDR3 sequence reads: CASSEKGGPGETQYF. For the CDR3, the DNA is TGTGCCAGCAGTGAAAAAGGGGGGCCGGGAGAGACCCAGTACTTC. V is TRBV25-1 and J is TRBJ2-5; either TRBD1 or TRBD2 may fit D (6 bases each). The CDR3 sequence is 15 residues long. Trimming left V 2 bases short and J 4 bases short, with 14 bases between. The germline gives CDR1 MGHDK, CDR2 SYGVNS.

This clonotype was seen ten or more times. In DNA, the CDR3 is TGCGCCAGCAGCTTGGACCCCAGCAGGGACAATGAAGCTTTCTTT. Its translation is CASSLDPSRDNEAFF. This chain joins TRBV5-1 and TRBJ1-1; D might be TRBD1 (6 bases). The CDR3 sequence is 15 residues long. From germline, CDR1 is SGHRS and CDR2 YFSETQ. V was pared by 0 bases and J by 7 bases, with 16 bases between.

The chain recombines TRBV13 with TRBJ2-7; tentatively, D is TRBD2 (5 bases). This CDR3 comprises 13 residues. Germline lookup yields CDR1 PRHDT and CDR2 FYEKMQ (reference sequence). Trimming shortened V by 5 bases and J by 0 bases, and 8 bases separated the two germline ends. The chain's CDR3 is CASSISDSYEQYF. The CDR3, as DNA: TGTGCCAGCAGCATTAGCGACTCCTACGAGCAGTACTTC.

The sample holds many counts of this clonotype. This chain uses TRBV12-3 or TRBV12-4 with TRBJ1-1; tentative D call: TRBD1 (5 bases). V was cut by 5 bases and J by 5 bases, with 15 bases left in between. The CDR3 is 14 residues long. CDR3 loop: CASSPSGLLTEAFF. The CDR3 DNA reads TGTGCCAGCAGTCCTTCGGGACTGCTTACTGAAGCTTTCTTT.

This clonotype appeared many times. The genes are TRBV20-1 and TRBJ2-1, with 10 nucleotides matching TRBD2. The V segment lost 1 base and the J segment 10 bases; nucleotides outside the gene matches: 19. Germline V CDR1 and CDR2: DFQATT, SNEGSKA (reference sequence). The CDR3 has 18 residues. This CDR3 reads CSARVASGSENGPLEQFF. Here the CDR3 DNA reads TGCAGTGCTAGAGTTGCTAGCGGGAGTGAAAACGGTCCCTTAGAGCAGTTCTTC.

The chain recombines TRBV3-1 with TRBJ1-1; tentatively, D is TRBD1 (6 bases). The V gene lost 3 bases and the J gene lost 2 bases, with 10 bases spanning the gap. Germline V gene sequence: CDR1 LGHDT, CDR2 YNNKEL (reference sequence). The CDR3 runs to 14 residues. CDR3 residues: CASSHGTYNTEAFF. CDR3 nucleotide sequence: TGTGCCAGCAGCCACGGGACATATAACACTGAAGCTTTCTTT.

The sample holds many counts of this clonotype. The gene calls are TRBV6-5 and TRBJ2-1; 7 bases map to TRBD1. Germline CDR1 MNHEY, CDR2 SVGAGI. J was trimmed by 7 bases and V by 7 bases; bases with no gene match: 10. CDR3 size: 14 residues. Here the CDR3 DNA reads TGTGCCAGCAAGGTCCGTCCAGGGGGTAATGAGCAGTTCTTC. It specifies CASKVRPGGNEQFF.